These 9 T cell receptor beta chains originate from one sample sequenced in a study of blood T cell repertoires in COVID-19. Sequencing used immunoSEQ multiplex PCR; TCRdb keeps in-frame clones, though not all of them. The sample records approximately 65,000 clones, roughly 80% being singletons. Sequencing was performed on PBMCs or T cells enriched from blood (not recorded which). The receptors come from a middle-aged woman with acute COVID-19.

J is TRBJ2-1 and V is TRBV9, with a possible D match to TRBD2 (6 bases). V lost 4 bases and J 6 bases, leaving 14 bases between the germline ends. The germline CDR1 and CDR2 sequences are SGDLS and YYNGEE. This CDR3 region has 14 residues. Here the CDR3 reads CASSQTRLGNEQFF. CDR3 DNA sequence: TGTGCCAGCAGCCAGACTAGACTCGGCAATGAGCAGTTCTTC.

The chain couples TRBV6-6 to TRBJ2-1, with D tentatively TRBD2 (5 bases). Germline V lookup: CDR1 MNHNY, CDR2 SVGAGI (reference sequence). V was shortened by 6 bases and J by 0 bases, with 12 bases between the two germline ends. The CDR3 has 15 residues. DNA for the CDR3: TGTGCCAGCAGCCGGCGAGGGTCCTCCTACAATGAGCAGTTCTTC. Its protein product is CASSRRGSSYNEQFF.

The rearrangement uses TRBV19 and TRBJ2-7, with 7 bases matching TRBD1. CDR1 is LNHDA, CDR2 SQIVND, per germline (reference sequence). Trimming cost V 10 bases and J 6 bases; bases outside gene matches: 9. The CDR3 is made up of 12 amino acids. CDR3 DNA: TGTGCCACGACAGGGTTCTTCGGCGAGCAGTACGTC. Amino acids: CATTGFFGEQYV.

The chain combines TRBV18 with TRBJ1-6; a weak D match, TRBD1 (5 bases). CDR3 length equals 16 residues. Trimming stripped 3 bases from V and 5 bases from J, with 14 bases between. Germline V CDR1 and CDR2: KGHSH, LQKENI. The CDR3 here is CASSPRGHVNNSPLHF. CDR3 in DNA: TGTGCCAGCTCACCGAGAGGACATGTTAATAATTCACCCCTCCACTTT. Combining the CDR3 with reference TRBV18 and TRBJ1-6 gives the whole variable domain NAGVMQNPRHLVRRRGQEARLRCSPMKGHSHVYWYRQLPEEGLKFMVYLQKENIIDESGMPKERFSAEFPKEGPSILRIQQVVRGDSAAYFCASSPRGHVNNSPLHFGNGTRLTVT.

This clone was recorded many times. CDR3 sequence (DNA): TGTGCCGTAGACCGGAGGGAACTAAGCAATCAGCCCCAGCATTTT. Protein: CAVDRRELSNQPQHF. The chain combines TRBV28 with TRBJ1-5; the D is unclear. V was cut by 11 bases and J by 1 base, with 18 bases left in between. The CDR3 runs to 15 residues. Germline V gene data show CDR1 as MDHEN and CDR2 as SYDVKM.

Only a few counts were recorded for this clone. This chain uses TRBV6-6 with TRBJ1-1; D perhaps matches TRBD1 (5 bases). The CDR3 spans 13 residues. The germline V and J ends were trimmed by 5 bases and 3 bases, with 10 bases remaining between them. Germline assignment: CDR1 MNHNY and CDR2 SVGAGI (reference sequence). The CDR3 nucleotides are TGTGCCAGCAGTAGGGGTGTTGACACTGAAGCTTTCTTT. Translating gives CASSRGVDTEAFF.

The chain recombines TRBV10-2 with TRBJ2-1; D uncertain. The CDR3 sequence is 13 residues long. Germline-derived CDR1 and CDR2 are WSHSY and SAAADI. V lost 1 base, J lost 4 bases, and 5 bases lay in between. DNA for the CDR3: TGCGCCAGCAGTGAGTTGAGGTACAATGAGCAGTTCTTC. Translated, it gives CASSELRYNEQFF.

V is TRBV7-8 and J is TRBJ2-3, with 7 bases fitting TRBD2. Germline CDR1 reads SGHVS; CDR2 reads FQNEAQ. The CDR3 covers 16 residues. The V and J ends lost 1 base and 0 bases, in that order; junction bases with no gene match: 4. CDR3 sequence (DNA): TGTGCCAGCAGCTTAGTAAGCGGGAAAAGCACAGATACGCAGTATTTT. Protein: CASSLVSGKSTDTQYF.

The chain joins TRBV2 to TRBJ2-7; 11 nucleotides line up with TRBD2. Trimming took 6 bases from V and 4 from J; bases not matched to a gene: 8. The CDR3 covers 15 residues. Germline CDR1 reads SNHLY; CDR2 reads FYNNEI. The CDR3 region is CASRLTSGRHYEQYF. The CDR3 DNA follows: TGTGCCAGCAGACTAACTAGCGGGAGACATTACGAGCAGTACTTC.